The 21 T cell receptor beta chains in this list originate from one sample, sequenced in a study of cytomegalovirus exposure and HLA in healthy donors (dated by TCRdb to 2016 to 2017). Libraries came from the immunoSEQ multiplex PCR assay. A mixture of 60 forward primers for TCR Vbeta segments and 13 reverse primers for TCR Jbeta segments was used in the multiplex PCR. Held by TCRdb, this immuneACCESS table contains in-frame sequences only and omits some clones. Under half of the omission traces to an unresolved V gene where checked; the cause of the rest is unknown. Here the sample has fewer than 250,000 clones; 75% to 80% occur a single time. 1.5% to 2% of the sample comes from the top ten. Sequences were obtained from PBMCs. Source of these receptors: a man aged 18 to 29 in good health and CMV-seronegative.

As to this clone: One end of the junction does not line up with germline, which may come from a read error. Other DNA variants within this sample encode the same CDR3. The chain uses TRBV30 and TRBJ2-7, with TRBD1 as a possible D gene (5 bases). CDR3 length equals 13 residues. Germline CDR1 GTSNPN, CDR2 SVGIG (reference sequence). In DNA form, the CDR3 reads TGCGCCTGGAGCGAGCAGGGTGGCCACGAGCAGTACTTC. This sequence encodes CAWSEQGGHEQYF.

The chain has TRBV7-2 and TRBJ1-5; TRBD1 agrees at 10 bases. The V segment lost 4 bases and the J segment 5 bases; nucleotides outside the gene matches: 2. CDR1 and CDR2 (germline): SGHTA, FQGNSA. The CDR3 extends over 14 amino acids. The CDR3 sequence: CASSWDRGYQPQHF. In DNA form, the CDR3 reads TGTGCCAGCAGCTGGGACAGGGGTTATCAGCCCCAGCATTTT.

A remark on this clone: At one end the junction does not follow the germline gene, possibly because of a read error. CDR3 coding DNA: TGTGCTAGCAGCCCAGGACTAGCGGGAGGGGATGAGCAGTTCTTC. Its protein is CASSPGLAGGDEQFF. The chain is built from TRBV7-7 and TRBJ2-1; 15 bases align to TRBD2. This CDR3 has 15 amino acids. CDR1 is SSHAT and CDR2 is FNYEAQ in the germline V gene (reference sequence).

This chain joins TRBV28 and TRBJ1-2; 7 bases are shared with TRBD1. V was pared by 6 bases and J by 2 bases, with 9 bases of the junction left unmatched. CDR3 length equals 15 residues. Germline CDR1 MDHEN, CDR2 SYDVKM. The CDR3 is CASSRAEDRNYGYTF. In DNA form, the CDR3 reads TGTGCCAGCAGCCGAGCTGAGGACAGGAACTATGGCTACACCTTC.

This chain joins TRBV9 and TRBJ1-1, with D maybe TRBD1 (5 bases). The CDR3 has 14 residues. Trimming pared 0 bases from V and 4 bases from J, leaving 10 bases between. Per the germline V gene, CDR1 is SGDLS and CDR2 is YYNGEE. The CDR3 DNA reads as TGTGCCAGCAGCGTAGCTACGGGGGGCACTGAAGCTTTCTTT. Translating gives CASSVATGGTEAFF.

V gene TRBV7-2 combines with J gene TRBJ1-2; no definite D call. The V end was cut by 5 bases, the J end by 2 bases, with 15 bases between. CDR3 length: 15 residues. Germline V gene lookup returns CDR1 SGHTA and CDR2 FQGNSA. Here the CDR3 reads CASSPRAEENYGYTF. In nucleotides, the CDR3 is TGTGCCAGCAGCCCGAGGGCAGAGGAAAACTATGGCTACACCTTC.

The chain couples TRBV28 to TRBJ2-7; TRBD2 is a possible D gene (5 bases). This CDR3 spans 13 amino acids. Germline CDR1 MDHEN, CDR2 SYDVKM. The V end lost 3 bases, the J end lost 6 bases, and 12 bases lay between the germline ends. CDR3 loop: CASSFVMGSEQYF. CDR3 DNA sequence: TGTGCCAGCAGTTTCGTGATGGGGAGCGAGCAGTACTTC. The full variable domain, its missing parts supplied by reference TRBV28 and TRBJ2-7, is DVKVTQSSRYLVKRTGEKVFLECVQDMDHENMFWYRQDPGLGLRLIYFSYDVKMKEKGDIPEGYSVSREKKERFSLILESASTNQTSMYLCASSFVMGSEQYFGPGTRLTVT.

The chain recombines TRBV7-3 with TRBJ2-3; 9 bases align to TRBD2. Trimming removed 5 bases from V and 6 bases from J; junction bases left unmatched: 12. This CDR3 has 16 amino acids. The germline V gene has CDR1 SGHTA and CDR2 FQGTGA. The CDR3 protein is CASSPRPASGVDTQYF. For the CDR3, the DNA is TGTGCCAGCAGCCCACGTCCGGCTAGCGGGGTTGATACGCAGTATTTT.

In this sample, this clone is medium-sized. The CDR3 sequence: CASSLMGQGLSEAFF. The CDR3 bases are TGTGCCAGCAGCTTGATGGGACAGGGGCTAAGTGAAGCTTTCTTT. V is TRBV5-5 and J is TRBJ1-1; 10 bases map to TRBD1. V lost 1 base to trimming and J lost 7 bases; unmatched junction nucleotides: 7. The CDR3 covers 15 residues. CDR1 is SGHKS and CDR2 is YYEKEE in the germline V gene (reference sequence).

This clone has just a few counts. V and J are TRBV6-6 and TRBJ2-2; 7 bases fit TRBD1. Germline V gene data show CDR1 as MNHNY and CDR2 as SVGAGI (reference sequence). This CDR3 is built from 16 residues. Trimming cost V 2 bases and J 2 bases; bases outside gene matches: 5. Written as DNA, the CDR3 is TGTGCCAGCAGTTACCCCTCAGGGGGAAACACCGGGGAGCTGTTTTTT. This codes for CASSYPSGGNTGELFF.

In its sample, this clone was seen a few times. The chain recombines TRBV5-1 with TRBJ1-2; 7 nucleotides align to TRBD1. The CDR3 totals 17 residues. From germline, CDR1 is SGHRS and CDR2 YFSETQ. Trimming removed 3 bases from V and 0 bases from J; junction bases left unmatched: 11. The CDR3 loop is CASSSGAQGTSNYGYTF. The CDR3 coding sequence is TGCGCCAGCAGCTCTGGGGCACAGGGGACCTCTAACTATGGCTACACCTTC. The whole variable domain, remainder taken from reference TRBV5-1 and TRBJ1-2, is KAGVTQTPRYLIKTRGQQVTLSCSPISGHRSVSWYQQTPGQGLQFLFEYFSETQRNKGNFPGRFSGRQFSNSRSEMNVSTLELGDSALYLCASSSGAQGTSNYGYTFGSGTRLTVV.

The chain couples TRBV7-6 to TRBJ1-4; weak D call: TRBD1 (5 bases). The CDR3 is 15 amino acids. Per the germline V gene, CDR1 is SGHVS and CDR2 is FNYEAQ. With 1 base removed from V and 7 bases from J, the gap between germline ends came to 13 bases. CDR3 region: CASSLGGQGVEKLFF. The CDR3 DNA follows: TGTGCCAGCAGCTTAGGGGGCCAGGGTGTTGAAAAACTGTTTTTT.

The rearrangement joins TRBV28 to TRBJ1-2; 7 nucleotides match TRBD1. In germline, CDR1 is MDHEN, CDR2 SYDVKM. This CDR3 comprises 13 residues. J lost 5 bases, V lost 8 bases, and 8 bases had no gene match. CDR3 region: CASGGGREYGYTF. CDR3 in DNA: TGTGCCAGCGGAGGGGGCAGAGAGTATGGCTACACCTTC.

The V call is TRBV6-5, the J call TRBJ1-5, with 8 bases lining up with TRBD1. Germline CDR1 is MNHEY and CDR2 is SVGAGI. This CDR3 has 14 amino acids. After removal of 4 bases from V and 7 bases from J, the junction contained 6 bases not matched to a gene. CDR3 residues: CASSSTGGNQPQHF. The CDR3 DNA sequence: TGTGCCAGCAGTTCTACAGGGGGGAACCAGCCCCAGCATTTT.

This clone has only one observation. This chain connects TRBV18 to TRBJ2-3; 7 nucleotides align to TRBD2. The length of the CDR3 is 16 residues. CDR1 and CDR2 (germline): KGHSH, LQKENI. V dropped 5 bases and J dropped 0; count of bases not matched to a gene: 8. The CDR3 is CASSASLAASTDTQYF. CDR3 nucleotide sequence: TGTGCCAGCTCAGCCTCTCTAGCGGCTAGCACAGATACGCAGTATTTT.

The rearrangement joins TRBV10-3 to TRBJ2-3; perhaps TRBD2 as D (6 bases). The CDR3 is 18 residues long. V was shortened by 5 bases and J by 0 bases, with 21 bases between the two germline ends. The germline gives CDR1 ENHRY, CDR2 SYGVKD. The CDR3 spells CAISPNNLWRESTDTQYF. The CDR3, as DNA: TGTGCCATCAGTCCCAACAATTTGTGGCGGGAAAGCACAGATACGCAGTATTTT.

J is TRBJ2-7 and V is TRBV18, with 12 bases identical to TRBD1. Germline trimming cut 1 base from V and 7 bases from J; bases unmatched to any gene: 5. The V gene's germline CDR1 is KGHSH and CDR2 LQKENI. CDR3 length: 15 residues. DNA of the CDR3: TGTGCCAGCTCACCACAGGGACAGGGGGCGGAGGAGCAGTACTTC. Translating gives CASSPQGQGAEEQYF.

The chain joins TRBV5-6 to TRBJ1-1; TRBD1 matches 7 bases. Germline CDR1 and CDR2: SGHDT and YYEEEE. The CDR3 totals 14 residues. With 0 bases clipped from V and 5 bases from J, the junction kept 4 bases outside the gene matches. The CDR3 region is CASSLAAGGTEAFF. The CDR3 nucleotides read TGTGCCAGCAGCTTGGCTGCAGGGGGGACTGAAGCTTTCTTT.

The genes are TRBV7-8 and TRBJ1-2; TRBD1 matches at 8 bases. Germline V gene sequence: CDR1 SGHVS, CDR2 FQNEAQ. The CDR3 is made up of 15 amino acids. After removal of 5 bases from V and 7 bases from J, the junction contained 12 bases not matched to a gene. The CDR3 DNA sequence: TGTGCCAGCAGCCCCGGGACAGGAGGGTCGGGTGGCTACACCTTC. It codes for CASSPGTGGSGGYTF. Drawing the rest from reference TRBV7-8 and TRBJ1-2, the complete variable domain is GAGVSQSPRYKVAKRGQDVALRCDPISGHVSLFWYQQALGQGPEFLTYFQNEAQLDKSGLPSDRFFAERPEGSVSTLKIQRTQQEDSAVYLCASSPGTGGSGGYTFGSGTRLTVV.

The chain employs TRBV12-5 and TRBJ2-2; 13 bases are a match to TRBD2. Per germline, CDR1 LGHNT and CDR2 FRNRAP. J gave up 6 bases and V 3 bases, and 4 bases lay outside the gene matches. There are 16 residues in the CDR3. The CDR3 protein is CASGLLLAGGPGELFF. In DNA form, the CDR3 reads TGTGCTAGTGGTTTACTACTAGCGGGGGGGCCCGGGGAGCTGTTTTTT.

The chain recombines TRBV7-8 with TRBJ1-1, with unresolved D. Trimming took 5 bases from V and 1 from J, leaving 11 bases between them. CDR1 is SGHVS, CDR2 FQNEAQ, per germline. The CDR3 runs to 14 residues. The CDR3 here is CASSHGLTNTEAFF. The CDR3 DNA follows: TGTGCCAGCAGCCACGGACTGACGAACACTGAAGCTTTCTTT.